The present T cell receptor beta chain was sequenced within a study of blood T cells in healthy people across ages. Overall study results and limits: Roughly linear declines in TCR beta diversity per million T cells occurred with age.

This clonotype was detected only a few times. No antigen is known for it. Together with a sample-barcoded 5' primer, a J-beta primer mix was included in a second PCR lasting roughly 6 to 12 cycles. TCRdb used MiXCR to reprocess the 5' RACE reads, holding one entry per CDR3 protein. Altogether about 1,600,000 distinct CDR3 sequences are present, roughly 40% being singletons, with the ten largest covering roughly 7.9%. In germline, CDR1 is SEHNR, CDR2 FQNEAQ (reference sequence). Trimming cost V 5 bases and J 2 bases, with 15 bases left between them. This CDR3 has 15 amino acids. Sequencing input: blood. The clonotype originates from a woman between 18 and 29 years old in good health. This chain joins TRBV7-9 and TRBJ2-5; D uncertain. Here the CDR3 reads CASSPRTWQQETQYF. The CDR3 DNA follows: TGTGCCAGCAGCCCCCGAACGTGGCAGCAAGAGACCCAGTACTTC.